The 32 T cell receptor beta chains presented below share a single source sample, sequenced in a study of control samples from healthy donors and cancer patients. Data came from immunoSEQ multiplex PCR; TCRdb stores just in-frame clones and leaves some out. The data show about 130,000 clones, over 90% seen once. Sequencing was carried out using PBMCs. The receptors here all came from a man in his 60s with colorectal cancer.

This clone was counted a few times. V is TRBV4-3 and J is TRBJ1-6, with D possibly TRBD1 on 5 matching bases. The V end lost 5 bases, the J end lost 9 bases, and 17 bases lay between the germline ends. This CDR3 is 15 amino acids long. Germline V CDR1 and CDR2: LGHNA, YSLEER. CDR3 DNA: TGCGCCAGCAGCGAGGGACGGCTCACCCTTTCACCCCTCCACTTT. Protein product: CASSEGRLTLSPLHF.

CDR3 amino acids: CASSLRLANEQFF. The CDR3 DNA sequence: TGTGCCAGCAGCTTAAGACTAGCGAATGAGCAGTTCTTC. The chain uses TRBV7-6 and TRBJ2-1, with 8 bases aligning to TRBD2. The CDR3 runs to 13 residues. CDR1 is SGHVS and CDR2 is FNYEAQ in the germline V gene. V lost 2 bases to trimming and J lost 7 bases; unmatched junction nucleotides: 1.

V gene TRBV6-6 combines with J gene TRBJ1-4; 9 bases fit TRBD1. The CDR3 totals 16 residues. Looked up from germline, CDR1 is MNHNY and CDR2 is SVGAGI (reference sequence). Losses at the gene ends were 2 bases for V and 4 bases for J; bases not matched to a gene: 5. The CDR3 reads CASSYGSGQGNEKLFF. The CDR3 DNA follows: TGTGCCAGCAGTTACGGTTCGGGACAGGGTAATGAAAAACTGTTTTTT.

The V and J genes are TRBV5-6 and TRBJ1-2; D not certain. The CDR3 is made up of 14 amino acids. Between the trimmed V and J ends, which lost 6 bases and 2 bases, there was a span of 14 bases. The V gene's germline CDR1 is SGHDT and CDR2 YYEEEE. CDR3 in amino acids: CASTPSINNYGYTF. The CDR3 nucleotides read TGTGCCAGCACCCCCAGTATTAACAACTATGGCTACACCTTC.

The chain recombines TRBV5-8 with TRBJ2-4; D gene uncertain. This CDR3 has 13 amino acids. Deletions cut 0 bases from V and 5 bases from J, with 6 bases between. The germline V gene encodes CDR1 SGHTS and CDR2 YDEGEE. CDR3 sequence reads: CASSLGQENIQYF. DNA for the CDR3: TGTGCCAGCAGCTTGGGGCAGGAAAACATTCAGTACTTC.

The V gene is TRBV19, the J gene TRBJ1-1; D gene unclear. Trimming left V 4 bases short and J 1 base short, with 13 bases between. Germline CDR1 and CDR2: LNHDA and SQIVND (reference sequence). The CDR3 contains 15 residues. The CDR3 coding sequence is TGTGCCAGTAGTACCAGCCAACCCGGGAACACTGAAGCTTTCTTT. Protein: CASSTSQPGNTEAFF.

V is TRBV30 and J is TRBJ1-1; tentatively, D is TRBD1 (5 bases). The CDR3 spans 13 residues. Germline CDR1 GTSNPN, CDR2 SVGIG (reference sequence). Between the trimmed V and J ends, which lost 5 bases and 0 bases, there was a span of 10 bases. CDR3 nucleotides: TGTGCCTGGGAACAGGTTTTGAACACTGAAGCTTTCTTT. Amino acids: CAWEQVLNTEAFF.

The V gene is TRBV5-1, the J gene TRBJ2-5; the D is unclear. Germline-derived CDR1 and CDR2 are SGHRS and YFSETQ. The CDR3 runs 11 residues. Trimming shortened V by 5 bases and J by 3 bases, and 5 bases separated the two germline ends. CDR3 coding DNA: TGCGCCAGCAGATGGGAAGAGACCCAGTACTTC. Protein product: CASRWEETQYF.

The CDR3 loop is CASRRLSGTAYNEQFF. For the CDR3, the DNA is TGTGCCAGTAGGAGATTGAGTGGGACAGCTTACAATGAGCAGTTCTTC. This chain links TRBV19 with TRBJ2-1; 7 bases agree with TRBD1. There are 16 residues in the CDR3. V shed 6 bases and J 4 bases; nucleotides not matched to a gene: 12. Germline CDR1 LNHDA, CDR2 SQIVND (reference sequence).

CDR3 bases: TGTGCCAGCTCACCGGGTCAAGCAACTAGGCTAGAGACCCAGTACTTC. Translating gives CASSPGQATRLETQYF. This chain connects TRBV18 to TRBJ2-5; tentative D call: TRBD2 (5 bases). The ends were cut back, 3 bases at V and 4 bases at J, with 18 bases in the middle. Per the germline V gene, CDR1 is KGHSH and CDR2 is LQKENI. This CDR3 is built from 16 residues.

The gene calls are TRBV10-3 and TRBJ1-2, with 8 bases fitting TRBD1. From germline, CDR1 is ENHRY and CDR2 SYGVKD. V shed 0 bases, J shed 5 bases, and the junction held 14 bases outside the gene matches. This CDR3 has 18 amino acids. The CDR3 loop is CAISESRGSGGAEYGYTF. The CDR3 DNA follows: TGTGCCATCAGTGAGTCGAGGGGATCAGGGGGCGCTGAATATGGCTACACCTTC.

This chain joins TRBV15 and TRBJ1-5; unclear D gene. The V gene's germline CDR1 is LNHNV and CDR2 YYDKDF (reference sequence). The length of the CDR3 is 15 residues. V shed 3 bases and J shed 4 bases, with 13 bases lying between them. DNA of the CDR3: TGTGCCACCAGCAGGCCAACGGGGATAAATCAGCCCCAGCATTTT. Translation gives CATSRPTGINQPQHF.

This clone was counted a single time. The chain employs TRBV5-1 and TRBJ2-1; 12 bases agree with TRBD2. Germline trimming cut 4 bases from V and 6 bases from J; bases unmatched to any gene: 5. The CDR3 runs to 15 residues. From germline, CDR1 is SGHRS and CDR2 YFSETQ. DNA for the CDR3: TGCGCCAGCAGCATACTAGCGGGGGGTACCAATGAGCAGTTCTTC. Protein sequence: CASSILAGGTNEQFF.

The chain joins TRBV5-6 to TRBJ1-4, with D possibly matching TRBD1 (6 bases). V was pared by 4 bases and J by 4 bases, with 14 bases between. The CDR3 runs 15 residues. The germline CDR1 and CDR2 sequences are SGHDT and YYEEEE. CDR3 loop: CASSTIQGFNEKLFF. As DNA, the CDR3 is TGTGCCAGCAGCACAATACAGGGTTTTAATGAAAAACTGTTTTTT. Based on the CDR3 plus reference TRBV5-6 and TRBJ1-4, the full variable domain is DAGVTQSPTHLIKTRGQQVTLRCSPKSGHDTVSWYQQALGQGPQFIFQYYEEEERQRGNFPDRFSGHQFPNYSSELNVNALLLGDSALYLCASSTIQGFNEKLFFGSGTQLSVL.

The chain carries TRBV4-1 and TRBJ1-5, with TRBD1 matching 9 bases. Germline V gene data show CDR1 as MGHRA and CDR2 as YSYEKL. Losses at the gene ends were 2 bases for V and 10 bases for J; bases not matched to a gene: 9. The CDR3 spans 15 residues. CDR3: CASSQRDRAFEPQHF. The CDR3 bases are TGCGCCAGCAGCCAACGGGACAGGGCCTTTGAACCCCAGCATTTT.

V is TRBV6-5 and J is TRBJ2-3; D might be TRBD1 (5 bases). Germline V gene data show CDR1 as MNHEY and CDR2 as SVGAGI. Trimming removed 8 bases at V and 0 bases at J, with 15 bases between. CDR3 length: 15 amino acids. This CDR3 reads CASQNRISSTDTQYF. CDR3 sequence (DNA): TGTGCCAGCCAAAACAGGATTTCTAGCACAGATACGCAGTATTTT.

This clone was detected once. The rearrangement links TRBV30 to TRBJ2-1; 8 bases match TRBD2. This CDR3 comprises 14 residues. V trimming: 5 bases; J trimming: 0 bases; junction bases outside the gene matches: 3. Per the germline V gene, CDR1 is GTSNPN and CDR2 is SVGIG (reference sequence). The CDR3 DNA reads as TGTGCCTGGGAAACTAGCGGCTCCTACAATGAGCAGTTCTTC. Translating it yields CAWETSGSYNEQFF.

V and J are TRBV5-1 and TRBJ1-2; possibly TRBD1 for D (6 bases). The CDR3 has 12 residues. The germline V gene has CDR1 SGHRS and CDR2 YFSETQ. Trimming cost V 3 bases and J 10 bases, with 13 bases left between them. CDR3 DNA sequence: TGCGCCAGCAGCTATGGACAGTCGCCCTACACCTTC. Protein product: CASSYGQSPYTF.

The chain couples TRBV19 to TRBJ2-2; a weak D match, TRBD2 (6 bases). The germline CDR1 and CDR2 sequences are LNHDA and SQIVND (reference sequence). Trimming took off 11 bases at V and 4 bases at J, with 8 bases between the two ends. This CDR3 has 11 amino acids. For the CDR3, the DNA is TGTGCCGGGGGGTCCACCGGGGAGCTGTTTTTT. Amino acids: CAGGSTGELFF. Variable domain in full (rest from reference TRBV19 and TRBJ2-2): DGGITQSPKYLFRKEGQNVTLSCEQNLNHDAMYWYRQDPGQGLRLIYYSQIVNDFQKGDIAEGYSVSREKKESFPLTVTSAQKNPTAFYLCAGGSTGELFFGEGSRLTVL.

The chain employs TRBV4-1 and TRBJ2-7; tentative D call: TRBD1 (6 bases). V was pared by 1 base and J by 9 bases, with 16 bases between. From germline, CDR1 is MGHRA and CDR2 YSYEKL. The CDR3 has 14 residues. For the CDR3, the DNA is TGCGCCAGCAGCCAAGGTACAGGGTATCGTGGGCAGTACTTC. Protein: CASSQGTGYRGQYF.

The gene calls are TRBV2 and TRBJ2-1, with 12 positions matching TRBD2. The CDR3 contains 14 residues. Trimming cost V 6 bases and J 9 bases; bases outside gene matches: 6. CDR1 is SNHLY, CDR2 FYNNEI, per germline. The CDR3 spells CASRRTSGVGEQFF. In DNA form, the CDR3 reads TGTGCCAGCAGACGGACTAGCGGGGTAGGTGAGCAGTTCTTC.

This clone was recorded only once. The chain couples TRBV7-2 to TRBJ2-3; D is perhaps TRBD1 or TRBD2 (6 bases each). Trimming shortened V by 5 bases and J by 6 bases, and 15 bases separated the two germline ends. The germline CDR1 and CDR2 sequences are SGHTA and FQGNSA. The CDR3 is 14 amino acids. In nucleotides, the CDR3 is TGTGCCAGCAGCCCGGGTGGGGGGCCCGATACGCAGTATTTT. Its translation is CASSPGGGPDTQYF.

The chain has TRBV11-2 and TRBJ1-6, with D maybe TRBD1 (5 bases). Between the trimmed V and J ends, which lost 0 bases and 9 bases, there was a span of 9 bases. The CDR3 contains 14 residues. Per germline, CDR1 SGHAT and CDR2 FQNNGV. Written as DNA, the CDR3 is TGTGCCAGCAGCTTAGATCCGGGGACTTCACCCCTCCACTTT. Amino acid sequence: CASSLDPGTSPLHF.

This chain links TRBV2 with TRBJ2-5, with 7 positions matching TRBD2. The V gene end was trimmed by 10 bases and the J gene end by 5 bases; junction bases not matched to a gene: 10. CDR1 and CDR2 (germline): SNHLY, FYNNEI. This CDR3 has 13 amino acids. The CDR3 loop reads CATNGPAGETQYF. Written as DNA, the CDR3 is TGTGCCACCAACGGCCCAGCGGGGGAGACCCAGTACTTC. Combining the CDR3 with reference TRBV2 and TRBJ2-5 gives the whole variable domain EPEVTQTPSHQVTQMGQEVILRCVPISNHLYFYWYRQILGQKVEFLVSFYNNEISEKSEIFDDQFSVERPDGSNFTLKIRSTKLEDSAMYFCATNGPAGETQYFGPGTRLLVL.

The J gene is TRBJ2-7, the V gene TRBV7-2; maybe TRBD1 (6 bases). Germline CDR1 reads SGHTA; CDR2 reads FQGNSA. V was shortened by 3 bases and J by 3 bases, with 12 bases between the two germline ends. The CDR3 loop spans 14 amino acids. The CDR3 DNA sequence: TGTGCCAGCAGCTTCTCGGACAGCATCTACGAGCAGTACTTC. Protein sequence: CASSFSDSIYEQYF.

This chain joins TRBV4-3 and TRBJ1-6; D is unresolved. The CDR3 is 14 residues long. Trimming cost V 3 bases and J 4 bases, with 7 bases left between them. Germline CDR1 and CDR2: LGHNA and YSLEER. The CDR3 region is CASSQPSYNSPLHF. Written as DNA, the CDR3 is TGCGCCAGCAGCCAGCCGTCATATAATTCACCCCTCCACTTT.

The chain is built from TRBV19 and TRBJ2-2; 9 bases fit TRBD1. The germline CDR1 and CDR2 sequences are LNHDA and SQIVND (reference sequence). The junction had 4 bases not matched to a gene; V was cut back by 4 bases and J by 1 base. The length of the CDR3 is 16 residues. CDR3 in amino acids: CASSTTGGWNTGELFF. The CDR3 coding sequence is TGTGCCAGTAGTACCACAGGGGGCTGGAACACCGGGGAGCTGTTTTTT.

This sequence joins TRBV28 and TRBJ1-1; no clear D. Germline lookup yields CDR1 MDHEN and CDR2 SYDVKM. The CDR3 has 15 amino acids. The V gene lost 5 bases and the J gene lost 3 bases, with 16 bases spanning the gap. The CDR3 loop reads CASSPMDPNYTEAFF. The DNA of the CDR3 is TGTGCCAGCAGTCCTATGGACCCGAACTACACTGAAGCTTTCTTT.

This clone was seen a single time. V usage is TRBV27 and J usage is TRBJ1-3; D call uncertain. V was cut by 4 bases and J by 0 bases, with 10 bases left in between. Germline assignment: CDR1 MNHEY and CDR2 SMNVEV (reference sequence). This CDR3 comprises 15 residues. CDR3 sequence: CASSSERNSGNTIYF. CDR3 nucleotide sequence: TGTGCCAGCAGTTCCGAACGGAACTCTGGAAACACCATATATTTT.

The chain recombines TRBV5-8 with TRBJ1-1; possibly TRBD1 for D (5 bases). CDR1 and CDR2 from the germline V gene are SGHTS and YDEGEE. V lost 0 bases to trimming and J lost 3 bases, with 6 bases between them. The CDR3 runs to 13 residues. The CDR3, as DNA: TGTGCCAGCAGCTTGGGGGGGGACACTGAAGCTTTCTTT. Amino acids: CASSLGGDTEAFF.

This clone has only one observation. The chain couples TRBV7-9 to TRBJ1-1; 8 nucleotides match TRBD1. V was clipped by 4 bases and J by 2 bases; unmatched bases: 3. CDR1 and CDR2 (germline): SEHNR, FQNEAQ (reference sequence). This CDR3 is built from 14 residues. In DNA, the CDR3 is TGTGCCAGCAGCTCCGGACAGGGCAACACTGAAGCTTTCTTT. Protein sequence: CASSSGQGNTEAFF. The entire variable domain, with the rest obtained from reference TRBV7-9 and TRBJ1-1, is as follows: DTGVSQNPRHKITKRGQNVTFRCDPISEHNRLYWYRQTLGQGPEFLTYFQNEAQLEKSRLLSDRFSAERPKGSFSTLEIQRTEQGDSAMYLCASSSGQGNTEAFFGQGTRLTVV.

The rearrangement uses TRBV21-1 and TRBJ1-2; the tabulated D call, TRBD1, remains unverified against the DNA. TRBV21-1 is deemed a pseudogene. CDR3 length: 19 residues. CDR3 nucleotide sequence: TGTGCCAGCAGCAAAGCTCCGATAGGACAGGTACGGTTTCGCTATGGCTACACCTTC. The encoded protein is CASSKAPIGQVRFRYGYTF.